These 18 T cell receptor beta chains originate from one sample sequenced in a study of monozygotic twins with inflammatory bowel disease. TCRdb re-called the 5' RACE reads and shows each CDR3 protein once, DNA omitted. This repertoire includes hundreds of thousands of distinct CDR3 sequences. The sample comprised blood. The receptors were gathered from a human donor with ulcerative colitis or Crohn's disease, or a healthy co-twin of an affected twin (not recorded which).

The rearrangement uses TRBV28 and TRBJ2-7. The CDR3 runs 14 residues. Germline loops: CDR1 MDHEN, CDR2 SYDVKM. CDR3 sequence reads: CASSSRLAPYEQYF.

The rearrangement links TRBV11-1 to TRBJ2-3; the D call from TCRdb, TRBD2, cannot be confirmed without DNA. CDR1 and CDR2 (germline): SGHAT, FQDESV (reference sequence). This CDR3 has 18 residues. The CDR3: CASSPASGGTGGTDTQYF.

The genes are TRBV10-3 and TRBJ2-1. Germline values: CDR1 ENHRY, CDR2 SYGVKD. This CDR3 region has 12 residues. CDR3 region: CAISNTDGEQFF.

This sequence joins TRBV6-6 and TRBJ2-5. This CDR3 comprises 12 residues. Germline CDR1 reads MNHNY; CDR2 reads SVGAGI (reference sequence). The CDR3 here is CASSYPMGTQYF.

The rearrangement joins TRBV29-1 to TRBJ2-3; the D gene TCRdb calls, TRBD2, cannot be checked with no DNA. This CDR3 has 13 residues. Germline CDR1 reads SQVTM; CDR2 reads ANQGSEA. The chain's CDR3 is CSVGLLQSDTQYF.

The chain uses TRBV23-1 and TRBJ1-5; lacking DNA, the TRBD1 call made by TCRdb goes unchecked. TRBV23-1 is sorted into the ORF group, with uncertain function. The CDR3 has 17 residues. CDR3: CASSADPGGGSNQPQHF.

The chain is built from TRBV30 and TRBJ2-7; there is no DNA to check the TCRdb D call of TRBD1. There are 11 residues in the CDR3. Per the germline V gene, CDR1 is GTSNPN and CDR2 is SVGIG (reference sequence). The CDR3 is CAWSRGYEQYF.

The chain combines TRBV23-1 with TRBJ2-7. TRBV23-1 is marked as an open reading frame, function uncertain. CDR3 length: 13 amino acids. This CDR3 reads CASSPILRYEQYF.

The chain couples TRBV12-3 or TRBV12-4 to TRBJ2-2; with no DNA, the TCRdb D assignment of TRBD2 cannot be verified. This CDR3 has 12 residues. The CDR3 sequence is CASRGRTGQLFF.

This rearrangement joins TRBV11-2 to TRBJ2-2; the D call from TCRdb, TRBD2, cannot be confirmed without DNA. Germline lookup yields CDR1 SGHAT and CDR2 FQNNGV. This CDR3 has 18 amino acids. CDR3: CASSLRAWGEGLSGELFF.

CDR3 sequence reads: CASSPPVKETYNEQFF. This chain connects TRBV18 to TRBJ2-1. The CDR3 length is 16 residues. Germline V CDR1 and CDR2: KGHSH, LQKENI.

This chain connects TRBV10-3 to TRBJ2-3; with no DNA, the TCRdb D assignment of TRBD1 cannot be verified. The CDR3 extends over 13 amino acids. The germline V gene encodes CDR1 ENHRY and CDR2 SYGVKD. The CDR3 is CAISELGGVTQYF.

This chain uses TRBV10-3 with TRBJ2-6. The CDR3 consists of 17 residues. In germline, CDR1 is ENHRY, CDR2 SYGVKD. This chain's CDR3 is CAISDWTGRSGANVLTF.

The CDR3 spells CASSYGDSAEKLFF. The chain recombines TRBV7-8 with TRBJ1-4. Looked up from germline, CDR1 is SGHVS and CDR2 is FQNEAQ. The CDR3 covers 14 residues.

The chain links TRBV3-1 to TRBJ2-2. This CDR3 is built from 14 residues. CDR1 and CDR2 (germline): LGHDT, YNNKEL (reference sequence). The CDR3 here is CASSQARYTGELFF.

The rearrangement joins TRBV4-1 to TRBJ2-3; no DNA is available, so the TRBD2 call from TCRdb remains unchecked. This CDR3 has 17 residues. Germline values: CDR1 MGHRA, CDR2 YSYEKL. CDR3 loop: CASSQGPGLANADTQYF.

The chain recombines TRBV6-1 with TRBJ2-6; absent DNA, TCRdb's TRBD1 call cannot be checked. The CDR3 length is 14 residues. The germline V gene encodes CDR1 MNHNS and CDR2 SASEGT. CDR3 amino acids: CATRSGPGANVLTF.

V usage is TRBV12-5 and J usage is TRBJ2-4; the D call from TCRdb, TRBD1, cannot be confirmed without DNA. The CDR3 covers 15 residues. Germline-derived CDR1 and CDR2 are LGHNT and FRNRAP. The CDR3 region is CASGLFGQGLGIQYF.